Below, one TCR beta chain is given with its context. V was shortened by 2 bases and J by 2 bases, with 6 bases between the two germline ends. The germline gives CDR1 MGHDK, CDR2 SYGVNS. This CDR3 spans 14 amino acids. TCRdb's copy holds only in-frame clones and misses some; the assay was immunoSEQ multiplex PCR. The table has about 110,000 clones, about 88% seen once. All the patients suffered relapse after autologous stem cell transplantation, and brentuximab vedotin exposure differed. The sample is drawn from a study of PD-1 blockade in classical Hodgkin lymphoma. Study information: Patients in the cohort were put on intravenous nivolumab, 3 mg/kg every 2 weeks.

The TCR comes from a human donor with classical Hodgkin lymphoma. Sequenced here: peripheral blood mononuclear cells (PBMCs), sampled before the second cycle of nivolumab. The J gene is TRBJ1-4, the V gene TRBV25-1; D remains ambiguous. The CDR3 here is CASSETPTNEKLFF. The CDR3 DNA is TGTGCCAGCAGTGAAACGCCTACTAATGAAAAACTGTTTTTT.